This T cell receptor (beta chain) was documented in a study of graft-versus-host responses after intestinal transplantation. Libraries were prepared by immunoSEQ multiplex PCR; TCRdb keeps only in-frame clonotypes and omits some of them. The sample lists about 90,000 clones, roughly 92% seen once, with about 0.3% in the top ten. Notes on this clone: Its antigen is still unknown.

Germline lookup yields CDR1 LNHDA and CDR2 SQIVND (reference sequence). Trimming shortened V by 1 base and J by 0 bases, and 7 bases separated the two germline ends. This CDR3 region has 14 residues. The gene calls are TRBV19 and TRBJ2-7, with D perhaps matching TRBD1 (5 bases). This TCR came from a human donor who received an intestinal transplant. The specimen was unstimulated CD4+ T cells sorted from spleen or lymph node cells, collected before intestinal transplant. The CDR3 sequence is CASSIGQSSYEQYF. The CDR3 bases are TGTGCCAGTAGTATAGGACAGAGCTCCTACGAGCAGTACTTC.